The present T cell receptor beta chain was sequenced within a study of shared clonotypes between healthy human individuals (dated by TCRdb to the early 2020s). Study-level background: The cohort comprised a couple of women and a few men aged 18 to 49 years. For each donor, CD4 naive and CD4 memory were each given three plates, CD8 naive was given two plates, and CD8 memory was given one plate. To estimate repertoire size and how much clonotype sharing occurs between individuals, the study deeply sequenced the blood TCR repertoires of a handful of healthy adults. Different laboratories and diverse techniques were used to prepare libraries and sequence TCR repertoires, to increase sequencing depth and limit assay-specific biases. Each donor's leukapheresis produced roughly between about 0.8 and 8.9 billion PBMCs. General findings and caveats noted by the study authors: Pairwise subsampling led to the expectation that sequencing depth would affect the degree of clonotype sharing among donors. Because the study included a small number of donors, the genetic and exposure-history diversity represented was limited. Higher generation probabilities were observed for clonotypes shared by all four sorted-subset donors than for non-shared clonotypes. Estimated clonotype richness was generally larger for naive than for memory subsets. Sampling was limited to blood, and TCR repertoires in tissue likely differ from TCR repertoires in blood. Approximately 5% of naive CD4, 3.5% of naive CD8, around 2.3% of memory CD4, and more than 0.35% of memory CD8 clonotypes were shared across a handful of donors. Rarefaction of sorted-subset datasets indicated incomplete sequencing despite the large sequencing depth.

TCR CDR3 regions were amplified from genomic DNA by multiplex PCR using the deep immunoSEQ assay. Extracted genomic DNA from each cell subset was spread evenly across all wells of several immunoSEQ 96-well plates, with each plate serving as a replicate. For sorted subsets, about 210 ng of genomic DNA, equivalent to 30,000 or so T cell genomes, went into each replicate PCR. Purified libraries were quantified with a Qubit 3.0 fluorometer, sized on a Bioanalyzer 2100, and re-quantified with the KAPA Library Quantification kit. A separate single-read 150-cycle Illumina NextSeq 550 flow cell was used to sequence each immunoSEQ 96-well plate. Turning to the authors' computational methods: Because only junctional sequences without quality scores were contained in the immunoSEQ output, filtering matching that applied to full-length reads could not be performed. Sequences were annotated with PyIR, a Python wrapper for IgBLAST v1.9, using IMGT germline references to assign V/J genes and CDR3. Reads with weak V/J assignments (E-value above 1e-6), missing CDR3, stop codons, out-of-frame junctions, or ambiguous translated residues were removed. V3J clonotypes were defined as sequences sharing the same inferred V gene, J gene, and CDR3 amino acid sequence. Percentage overlap between repertoires was calculated by dividing the number of shared unique clonotypes by the size of the smaller repertoire. RTK rarefaction, the Chao1 estimator, and Recon v2.1 estimates of unobserved clonotypes were used to assess repertoire richness. For all TCRbeta clonotypes obtained by the gDNA method from four donors, generation probabilities were computed with OLGA. TCRdb mirrors the immuneACCESS table, restricted to in-frame sequences. Some clones are absent from its copies; in checked studies, under half trace to an unresolved V gene, and the reason for the others is unknown. For V, J and clone size, that table is used; D and trimming come from the DNA. The sample table lists 190,000 or so clones, 60% to 75% of them with a count of one. More than 9% of the sample goes to the ten largest clones.

Sequences KGHSH (CDR1) and LQKENI (CDR2) are obtained from the germline V gene. The CDR3 measures 17 amino acids from cysteine to phenylalanine. Of the read, only the CDR3 DNA is kept; its 51 bases are in frame from base 1. The junction shows trimming of 1 base on V and 4 bases on J, and the gene matches do not reach 12 bases of it. A word on this clone: Its antigen is not yet known. The input lacks base qualities; no much larger clone sits a single base away.

The donors were healthy, HIV-negative adults with no recently reported acute infections or vaccinations. Only Caucasian adults living in Nashville, Tennessee, USA were represented among the donors. CD4+ T cells were enriched by magnetic negative selection; naive cells were then positively selected on CD45RA, and the negative fraction formed the memory subset. Blood was obtained by leukapheresis, after which PBMCs were separated by Ficoll-Histopaque density gradient centrifugation and cryopreserved in liquid nitrogen vapor phase. Purity and quantity of every magnetically sorted T cell population were checked by analytical flow cytometry. From each sorted fraction, genomic DNA was isolated and quantified by UV absorbance on a Nanodrop 2000c.

The V and J segments used are TRBV18 and TRBJ2-5; 7 nucleotides in the junction match TRBD1. The source of this sequence is a man aged 25 to 45 in good health. Input material: memory CD4+ T cells sorted from blood. The cell subset or site label on this specimen signifies: CD45RA-negative fraction. The CDR3 has the sequence CASSPLAAYAGGETQYF. The nucleotide sequence reads TGTGCCAGCTCACCACTTGCCGCATATGCAGGGGGAGAGACCCAGTACTTC.